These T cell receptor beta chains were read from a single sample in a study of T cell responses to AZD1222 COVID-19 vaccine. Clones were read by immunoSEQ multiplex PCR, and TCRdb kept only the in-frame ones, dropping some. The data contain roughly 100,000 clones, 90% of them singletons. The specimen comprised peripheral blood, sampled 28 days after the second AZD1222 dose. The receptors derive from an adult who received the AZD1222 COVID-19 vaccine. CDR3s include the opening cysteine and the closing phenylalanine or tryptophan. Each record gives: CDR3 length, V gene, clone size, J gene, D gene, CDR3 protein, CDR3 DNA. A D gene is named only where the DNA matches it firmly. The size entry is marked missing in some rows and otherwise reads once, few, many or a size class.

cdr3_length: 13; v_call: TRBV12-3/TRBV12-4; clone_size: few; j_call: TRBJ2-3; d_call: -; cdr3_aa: CASSPPAGTAQYF; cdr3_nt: TGTGCCAGCAGTCCGCCGGCGGGGACGGCGCAGTATTTT
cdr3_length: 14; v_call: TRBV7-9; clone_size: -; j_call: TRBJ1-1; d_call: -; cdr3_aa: CASSLRQAGTEAFF; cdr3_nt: TGTGCCAGCAGCTTACGGCAGGCCGGCACTGAAGCTTTCTTT
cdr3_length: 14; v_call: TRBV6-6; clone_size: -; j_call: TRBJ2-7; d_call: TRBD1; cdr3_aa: CASSLGQGANEQYF; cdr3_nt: TGTGCCAGCAGTCTAGGACAGGGGGCAAACGAGCAGTACTTC
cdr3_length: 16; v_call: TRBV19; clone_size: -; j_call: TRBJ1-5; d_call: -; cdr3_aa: CASSILPDYSNQPQHF; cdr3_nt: TGTGCCAGTAGTATCCTCCCAGATTATAGCAATCAGCCCCAGCATTTT
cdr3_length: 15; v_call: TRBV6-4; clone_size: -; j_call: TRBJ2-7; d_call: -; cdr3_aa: CASTVGRVTSYEQYF; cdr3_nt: TGTGCCAGCACCGTCGGTAGGGTTACCTCCTACGAGCAGTACTTC
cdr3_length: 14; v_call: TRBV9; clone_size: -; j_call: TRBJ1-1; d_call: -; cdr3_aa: CASSVGLRNTEAFF; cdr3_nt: TGTGCCAGCAGCGTAGGGCTCAGGAACACTGAAGCTTTCTTT
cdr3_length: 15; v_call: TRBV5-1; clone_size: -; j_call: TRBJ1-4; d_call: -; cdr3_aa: CASSLGGASDEKLFF; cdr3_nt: TGCGCCAGCAGCTTGGGGGGCGCCTCGGATGAAAAACTGTTTTTT
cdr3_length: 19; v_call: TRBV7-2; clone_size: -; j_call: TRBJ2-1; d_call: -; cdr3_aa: CASSSRSRGRISSYNEQFF; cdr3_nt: TGTGCCAGCAGTTCCCGGAGCCGGGGCAGGATCTCCTCCTACAATGAGCAGTTCTTC
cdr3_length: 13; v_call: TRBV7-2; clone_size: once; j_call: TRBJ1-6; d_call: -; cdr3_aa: CASSFRANSPLHF; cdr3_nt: TGTGCCAGCAGCTTCCGTGCGAATTCACCCCTCCACTTT
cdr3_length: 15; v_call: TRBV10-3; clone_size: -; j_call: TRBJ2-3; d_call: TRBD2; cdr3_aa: CAISDGGGPTDTQYF; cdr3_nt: TGTGCCATCAGTGACGGCGGGGGACCCACAGATACGCAGTATTTT
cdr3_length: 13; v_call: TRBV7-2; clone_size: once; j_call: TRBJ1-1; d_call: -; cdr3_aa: CASSSERVTEAFF; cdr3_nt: TGTGCCAGCAGTTCGGAGCGGGTTACTGAAGCTTTCTTT
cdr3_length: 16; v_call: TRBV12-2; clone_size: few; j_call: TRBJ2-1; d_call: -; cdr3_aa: CASRRGLAGAYNEQFF; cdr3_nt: TGTGCAAGTCGCCGAGGACTAGCGGGGGCCTACAATGAGCAGTTCTTC
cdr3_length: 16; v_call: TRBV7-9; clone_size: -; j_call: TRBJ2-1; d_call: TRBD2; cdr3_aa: CASSPSGGESYNEQFF; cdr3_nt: TGTGCCAGCAGCCCTAGCGGGGGGGAGTCCTACAATGAGCAGTTCTTC
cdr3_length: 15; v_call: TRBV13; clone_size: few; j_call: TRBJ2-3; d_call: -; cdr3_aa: CASSLGSSSTDTQYF; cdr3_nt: TGTGCCAGCAGCTTAGGTTCGTCGAGCACAGATACGCAGTATTTT
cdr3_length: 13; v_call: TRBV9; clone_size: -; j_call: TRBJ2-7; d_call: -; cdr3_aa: CASSVGDGYEQYF; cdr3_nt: TGTGCCAGCAGCGTAGGGGATGGCTACGAGCAGTACTTC
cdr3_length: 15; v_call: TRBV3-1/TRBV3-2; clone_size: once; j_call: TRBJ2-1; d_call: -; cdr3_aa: CASSPGSGDYNEQFF; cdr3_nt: TGTGCCAGCAGCCCGGGAAGCGGCGATTACAATGAGCAGTTCTTC
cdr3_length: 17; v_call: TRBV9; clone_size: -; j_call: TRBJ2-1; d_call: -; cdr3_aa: CASSVVGGPSSYNEQFF; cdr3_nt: TGTGCCAGCAGCGTAGTCGGGGGGCCGAGCTCCTACAATGAGCAGTTCTTC
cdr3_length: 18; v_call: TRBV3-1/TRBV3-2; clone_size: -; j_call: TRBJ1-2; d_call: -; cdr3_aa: CASSQDTFGEGVNWGYTF; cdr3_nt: TGTGCCAGCAGCCAAGATACCTTCGGAGAAGGGGTTAACTGGGGCTACACCTTC
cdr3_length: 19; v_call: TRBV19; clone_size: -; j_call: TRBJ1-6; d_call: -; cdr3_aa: CASSIPLSPGPGSSSPLHF; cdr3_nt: TGTGCCAGTAGTATACCACTAAGCCCAGGGCCGGGGTCAAGTTCACCCCTCCACTTT
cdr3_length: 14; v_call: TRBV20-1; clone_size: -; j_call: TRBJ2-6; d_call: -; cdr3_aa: CSASSVSGANVLTF; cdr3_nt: TGCAGTGCTAGTTCCGTCTCTGGGGCCAACGTCCTGACTTTC
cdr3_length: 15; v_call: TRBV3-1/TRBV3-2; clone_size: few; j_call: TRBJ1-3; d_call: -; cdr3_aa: CASSQGSGIGNTIYF; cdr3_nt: TGTGCCAGCAGCCAAGGTTCAGGGATCGGAAACACCATATATTTT
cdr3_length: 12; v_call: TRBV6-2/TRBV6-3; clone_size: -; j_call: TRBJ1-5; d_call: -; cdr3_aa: CASSPPNQPQHF; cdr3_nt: TGTGCCAGCAGTCCACCCAATCAGCCCCAGCATTTT
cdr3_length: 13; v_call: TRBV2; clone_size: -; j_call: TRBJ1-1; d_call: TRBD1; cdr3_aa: CASSVGQDTEAFF; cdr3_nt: TGTGCCAGCAGTGTTGGACAGGACACTGAAGCTTTCTTT
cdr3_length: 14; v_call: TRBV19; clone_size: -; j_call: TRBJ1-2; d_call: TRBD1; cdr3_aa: CASSAGQGAGGYTF; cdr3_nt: TGTGCCAGTAGTGCGGGACAGGGGGCAGGTGGCTACACCTTC
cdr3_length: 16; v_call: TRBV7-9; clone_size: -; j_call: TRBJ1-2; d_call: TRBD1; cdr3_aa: CASSLGGQASSKGYTF; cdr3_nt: TGTGCCAGCAGCTTAGGGGGACAGGCGAGTTCGAAAGGCTACACCTTC
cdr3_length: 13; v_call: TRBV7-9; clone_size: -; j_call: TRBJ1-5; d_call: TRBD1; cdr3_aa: CVSGSTGHEPQHF; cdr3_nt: TGTGTCAGCGGATCGACAGGGCACGAGCCCCAGCATTTT
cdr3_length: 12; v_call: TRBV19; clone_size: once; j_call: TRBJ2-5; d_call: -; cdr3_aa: CASSTREETQYF; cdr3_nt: TGTGCCAGTAGTACCAGGGAGGAGACCCAGTACTTC
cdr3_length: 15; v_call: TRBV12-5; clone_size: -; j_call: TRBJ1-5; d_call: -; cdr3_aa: CASAPIGASYQPQHF; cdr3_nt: TGTGCTAGTGCGCCCATAGGAGCTAGTTATCAGCCCCAGCATTTT
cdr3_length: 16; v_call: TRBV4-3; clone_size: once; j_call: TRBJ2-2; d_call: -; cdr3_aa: CASSQDPNTNTGELFF; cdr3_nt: TGCGCCAGCAGCCAAGATCCGAACACGAACACCGGGGAGCTGTTTTTT
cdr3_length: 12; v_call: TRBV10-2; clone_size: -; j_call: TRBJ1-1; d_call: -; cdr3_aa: CASRVVGYEAFF; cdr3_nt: TGCGCCAGCAGGGTCGTAGGATATGAAGCTTTCTTT
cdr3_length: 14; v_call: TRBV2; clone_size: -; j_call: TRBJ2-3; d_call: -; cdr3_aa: CASSERRGTDTQYF; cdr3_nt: TGTGCCAGCAGTGAGAGAAGGGGCACAGATACGCAGTATTTT
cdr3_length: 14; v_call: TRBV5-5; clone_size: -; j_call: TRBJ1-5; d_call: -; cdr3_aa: CASSSSNGGQPQHF; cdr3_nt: TGTGCCAGCAGTTCCAGTAACGGCGGACAGCCCCAGCATTTT
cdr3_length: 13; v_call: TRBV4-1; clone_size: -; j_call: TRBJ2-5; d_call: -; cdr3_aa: CASSPREQETQYF; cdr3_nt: TGCGCCAGCAGCCCTCGGGAGCAAGAGACCCAGTACTTC
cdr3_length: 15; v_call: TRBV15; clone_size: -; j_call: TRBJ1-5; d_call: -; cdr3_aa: CATSTRGVGDQPQHF; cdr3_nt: TGTGCCACCAGCACTAGGGGGGTTGGGGATCAGCCCCAGCATTTT
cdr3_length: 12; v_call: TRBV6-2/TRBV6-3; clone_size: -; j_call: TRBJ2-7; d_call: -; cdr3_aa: CASSYLEAEQYF; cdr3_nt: TGTGCCAGCAGTTACCTAGAGGCCGAGCAGTACTTC
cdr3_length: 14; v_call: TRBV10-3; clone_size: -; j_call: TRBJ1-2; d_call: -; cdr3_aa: CASQSLDSYYGYTF; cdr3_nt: TGTGCCAGCCAGAGCCTTGACAGCTACTATGGCTACACCTTC
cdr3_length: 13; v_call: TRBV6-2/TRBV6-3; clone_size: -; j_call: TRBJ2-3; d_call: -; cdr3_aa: CASSYTGQNTQYF; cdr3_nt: TGTGCCAGCAGTTACACTGGACAGAATACGCAGTATTTT
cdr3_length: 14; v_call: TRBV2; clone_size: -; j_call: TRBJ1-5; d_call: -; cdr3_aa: CASSKDSADQPQHF; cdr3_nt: TGTGCCAGCAGCAAAGATTCGGCGGATCAGCCCCAGCATTTT
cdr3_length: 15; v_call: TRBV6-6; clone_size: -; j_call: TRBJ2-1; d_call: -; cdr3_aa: CASSDAQGSVHEQFF; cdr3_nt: TGTGCCAGCAGTGACGCTCAGGGAAGCGTCCATGAGCAGTTCTTC
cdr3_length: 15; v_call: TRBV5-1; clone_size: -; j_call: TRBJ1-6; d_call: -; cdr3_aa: CASSLKGSLGSPLHF; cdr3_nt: TGCGCCAGCAGCTTGAAGGGGTCCCTCGGGTCACCCCTCCACTTT
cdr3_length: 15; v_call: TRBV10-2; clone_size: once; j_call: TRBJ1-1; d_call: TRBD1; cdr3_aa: CASSESATGRTEAFF; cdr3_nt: TGCGCCAGCAGTGAGTCTGCGACAGGGCGAACTGAAGCTTTCTTT
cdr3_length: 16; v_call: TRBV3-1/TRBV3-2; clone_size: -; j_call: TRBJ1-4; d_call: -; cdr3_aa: CASSQDFGRLREKLFF; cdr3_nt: TGTGCCAGCAGCCAAGACTTCGGGAGGCTAAGGGAAAAACTGTTTTTT
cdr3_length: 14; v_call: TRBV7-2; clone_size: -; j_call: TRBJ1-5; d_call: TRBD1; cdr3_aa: CASSLGQGLQPQHF; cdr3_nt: TGTGCCAGCAGCTTAGGACAGGGCCTACAGCCCCAGCATTTT
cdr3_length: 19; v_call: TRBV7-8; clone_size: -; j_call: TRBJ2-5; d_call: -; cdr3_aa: CASQPPSAQEIPPRETQYF; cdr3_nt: TGTGCCAGCCAGCCCCCATCGGCCCAAGAGATACCCCCGCGGGAGACCCAGTACTTC
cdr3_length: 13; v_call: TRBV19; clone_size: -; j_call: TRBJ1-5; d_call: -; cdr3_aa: CASSIHNNQPQHF; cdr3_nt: TGTGCCAGTAGTATTCATAATAATCAGCCCCAGCATTTT
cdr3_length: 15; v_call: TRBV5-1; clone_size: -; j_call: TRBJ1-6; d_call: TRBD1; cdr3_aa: CASSTGGQGPSPLHF; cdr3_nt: TGCGCCAGCAGCACGGGCGGACAGGGGCCTTCACCCCTCCACTTT
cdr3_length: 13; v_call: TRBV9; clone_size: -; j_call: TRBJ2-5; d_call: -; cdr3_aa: CASGASIYGTQYF; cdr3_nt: TGTGCCAGCGGCGCGAGTATATACGGGACCCAGTACTTC
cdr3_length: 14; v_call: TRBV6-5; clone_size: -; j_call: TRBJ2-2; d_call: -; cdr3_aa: CASSYSLVTGELFF; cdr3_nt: TGTGCCAGCAGTTACTCTTTGGTCACCGGGGAGCTGTTTTTT
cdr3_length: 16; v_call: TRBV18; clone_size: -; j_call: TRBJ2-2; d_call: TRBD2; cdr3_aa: CASSPSGTYSTGELFF; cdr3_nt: TGTGCCAGCTCACCAAGCGGGACCTATTCTACCGGGGAGCTGTTTTTT
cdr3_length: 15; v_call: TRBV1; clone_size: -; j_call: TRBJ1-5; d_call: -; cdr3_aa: CTSSHAGSGNQPQHF; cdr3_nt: TGCACCAGCAGTCACGCGGGGTCTGGCAATCAGCCCCAGCATTTT
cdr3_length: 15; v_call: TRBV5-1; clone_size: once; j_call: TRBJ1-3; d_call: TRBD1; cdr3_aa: CASSIGQGTGNTIYF; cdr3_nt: TGCGCCAGCAGCATCGGACAGGGGACAGGAAACACCATATATTTT
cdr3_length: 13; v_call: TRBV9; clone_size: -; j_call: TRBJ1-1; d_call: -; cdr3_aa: CASSVVSNTEAFF; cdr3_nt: TGTGCCAGCAGCGTAGTATCGAACACTGAAGCTTTCTTT
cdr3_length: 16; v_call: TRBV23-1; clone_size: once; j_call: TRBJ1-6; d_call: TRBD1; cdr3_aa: CASSQLRGQVNSPLHF; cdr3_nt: TGCGCCAGCAGTCAATTAAGGGGACAGGTTAATTCACCCCTCCACTTT